A single count supports the clone carrying this T cell receptor beta chain. The CDR3 has 14 amino acids. Germline V gene data show CDR1 as LNHDA and CDR2 as SQIVND (reference sequence). V shed 5 bases and J 9 bases; nucleotides not matched to a gene: 3. The data originate from a study of blood T cell repertoires in COVID-19. Assay used: immunoSEQ multiplex PCR; TCRdb lists only in-frame clones, some missing. The profile shows 20,000 to 30,000 clones, nearly 90% of them singletons. V gene TRBV19 combines with J gene TRBJ2-1, with 14 bases that match TRBD2. Specimen: peripheral blood. This sequence was found in a woman in her sixties with active COVID-19. The DNA for the CDR3 is TGTGCCAGTAGTGGGACTAGCGGGAGCAGTGAGCAGTTCTTC. Its translation: CASSGTSGSSEQFF.